Detailed here is one T cell receptor (beta chain). Sequencing used immunoSEQ multiplex PCR; TCRdb keeps in-frame clones, though not all of them. The table records about 140,000 clones, roughly 88% of them present only once. These data originate in a study of blood T cell repertoires in COVID-19. The CDR3 has 13 amino acids. From germline, CDR1 is MNHNS and CDR2 SASEGT. The V gene lost 2 bases and the J gene lost 16 bases, with 18 bases spanning the gap. Specimen: peripheral blood. The chain joins TRBV6-1 to TRBJ1-5; maybe TRBD1 (6 bases). The TCR comes from a woman between 45 and 65 years old with acute or convalescent COVID-19. For the CDR3, the DNA is TGTGCCAGCAGTGAATCACAGGGAATCTTAGGACATTTT. It is translated as CASSESQGILGHF.